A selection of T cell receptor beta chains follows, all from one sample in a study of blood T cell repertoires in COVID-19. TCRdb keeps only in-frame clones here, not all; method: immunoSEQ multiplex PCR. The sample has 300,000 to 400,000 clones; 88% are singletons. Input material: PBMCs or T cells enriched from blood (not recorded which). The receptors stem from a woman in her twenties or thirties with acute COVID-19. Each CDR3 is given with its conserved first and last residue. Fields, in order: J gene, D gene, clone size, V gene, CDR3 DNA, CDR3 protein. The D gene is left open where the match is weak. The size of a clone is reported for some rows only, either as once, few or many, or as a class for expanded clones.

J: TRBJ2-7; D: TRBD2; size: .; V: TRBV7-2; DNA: TGTGCCAGCAGCTTGACTAGCGGGAGTAAGATGTACGAGCAGTACTTC; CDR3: CASSLTSGSKMYEQYF
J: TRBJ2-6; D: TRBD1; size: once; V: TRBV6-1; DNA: TGTGCCAGCAGTGACATAAGGGACAGCTTAATCAACGTCCTGACTTTC; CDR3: CASSDIRDSLINVLTF
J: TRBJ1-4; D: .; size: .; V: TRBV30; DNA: TGTGCCTGGAGGCGGAGTAGTAATGAAAAACTGTTTTTT; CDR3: CAWRRSSNEKLFF
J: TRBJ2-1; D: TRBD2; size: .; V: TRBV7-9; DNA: TGTGCCAGCAGCTCGGAAGAGCGGGGAGAGAATGAGCAGTTCTTC; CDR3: CASSSEERGENEQFF
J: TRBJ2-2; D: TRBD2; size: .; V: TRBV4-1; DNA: TGCGCCAGCAGCCAAAACCGGACTAGCGGGGGGGCTGGGGACACCGGGGAGCTGTTTTTT; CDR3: CASSQNRTSGGAGDTGELFF
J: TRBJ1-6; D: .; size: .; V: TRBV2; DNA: TGTGCCAGCAGTGCCGGGGGTAGCTATAATTCACCCCTCCACTTT; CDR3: CASSAGGSYNSPLHF
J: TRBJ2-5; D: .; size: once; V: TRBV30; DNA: TGTGCCTGGAGTCAATCCGGGGGGCCCTGGGAGACCCAGTACTTC; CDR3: CAWSQSGGPWETQYF
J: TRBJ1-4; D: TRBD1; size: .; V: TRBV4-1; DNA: TGCGCCAGCAGCCAGGAGGGAGATAGGGACAGGGGCAGGGAAAAACTGTTTTTT; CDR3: CASSQEGDRDRGREKLFF
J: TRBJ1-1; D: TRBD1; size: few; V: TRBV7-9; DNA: TGTGCCAGCAGCCAGGGACAGGGCCGCACTGAAGCTTTCTTT; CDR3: CASSQGQGRTEAFF
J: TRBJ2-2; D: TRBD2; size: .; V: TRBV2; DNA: TGTGCCAGCCTTCCCGGGGGGGCTGGGGAGCTGTTTTTT; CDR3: CASLPGGAGELFF
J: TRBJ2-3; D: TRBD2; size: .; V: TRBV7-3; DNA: TGTGCCAGCTCGGGGGGACGGGCAGATACGCAGTATTTT; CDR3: CASSGGRADTQYF
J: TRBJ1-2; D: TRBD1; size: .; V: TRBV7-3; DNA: TGTGCCAGCAGCCCTTCAGGGGGTGACTATGGCTACACCTTC; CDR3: CASSPSGGDYGYTF
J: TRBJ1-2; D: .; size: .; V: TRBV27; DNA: TGTGCCAGCAGTTTAGGCCTCGCGGGCTATGGCTACACCTTC; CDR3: CASSLGLAGYGYTF
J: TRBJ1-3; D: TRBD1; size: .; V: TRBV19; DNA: TGTGCCGCGGGGACAGGGGGTGGAAACACCATATATTTT; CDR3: CAAGTGGGNTIYF
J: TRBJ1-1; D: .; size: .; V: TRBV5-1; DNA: TGCGCCAGCCGACTGGACAGCCGGGGGAACACTGAAGCTTTCTTT; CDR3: CASRLDSRGNTEAFF
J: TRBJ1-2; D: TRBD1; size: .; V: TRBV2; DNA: TGTGCCAGCAGCGGCGGACAGGGGCTTGGCTACACCTTC; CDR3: CASSGGQGLGYTF
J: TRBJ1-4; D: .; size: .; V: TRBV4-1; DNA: TGCGCCAGCAGCCAAGTAAGCTCGGGGGAAAAACTGTTTTTT; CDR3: CASSQVSSGEKLFF
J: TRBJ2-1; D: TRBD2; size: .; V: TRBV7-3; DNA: TGTGCCAGCAGCTCGGGACTAGCGGGAGAGCAGTTCTTC; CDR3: CASSSGLAGEQFF
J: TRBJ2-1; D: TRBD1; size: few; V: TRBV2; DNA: TGTGCCAGCAGTGTCCAGGGGGCTAGGCAGTTCTTC; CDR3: CASSVQGARQFF
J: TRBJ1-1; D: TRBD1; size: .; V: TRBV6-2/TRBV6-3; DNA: TGTGCCAGCAGTTACTCGAAGGGTAGGCGGACAGGGGGCAGCACTGAAGCTTTCTTT; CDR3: CASSYSKGRRTGGSTEAFF
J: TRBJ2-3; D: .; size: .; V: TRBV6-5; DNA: TGTGCCAGCAACGAGGGGGGGACAGATACGCAGTATTTT; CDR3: CASNEGGTDTQYF
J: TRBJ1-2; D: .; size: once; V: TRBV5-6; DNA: TGTGCCAGCAGCTTCTGGCAGGGCAGCGGCTACACCTTC; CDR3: CASSFWQGSGYTF
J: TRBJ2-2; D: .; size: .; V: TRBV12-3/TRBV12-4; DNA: TGTGCCAGCAGGGGGGGTTTTACCGGGGAGCTGTTTTTT; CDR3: CASRGGFTGELFF
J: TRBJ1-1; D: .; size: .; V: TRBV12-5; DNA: TGTGCTAGTGGTCCCCGGGAGGCTATGAACACTGAAGCTTTCTTT; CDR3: CASGPREAMNTEAFF
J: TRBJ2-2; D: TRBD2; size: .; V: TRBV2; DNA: TGTGCCAGCAGTGTCTACAGCGGGGCACCGGGGGAGCTGTTTTTT; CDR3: CASSVYSGAPGELFF
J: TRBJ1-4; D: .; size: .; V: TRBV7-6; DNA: TGTGCCAGCAGCTTATCCGTTTCCGAAAAACTGTTTTTT; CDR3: CASSLSVSEKLFF
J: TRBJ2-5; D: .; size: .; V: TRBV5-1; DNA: TGCGCCAGCAGCTTGGTTGGTCAGGGGTTGAGGGAGACCCAGTACTTC; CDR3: CASSLVGQGLRETQYF
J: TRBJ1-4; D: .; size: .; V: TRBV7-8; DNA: TGTGCCAGCAGCTTAGCCGGGTTTCAGGGAGGTGAAAAACTGTTTTTT; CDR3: CASSLAGFQGGEKLFF
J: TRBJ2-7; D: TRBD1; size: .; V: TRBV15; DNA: TGTGCCACCGACAGGGGGGACTACGAGCAGTACTTC; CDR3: CATDRGDYEQYF
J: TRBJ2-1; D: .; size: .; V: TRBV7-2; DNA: TGTGCCACCATAACTAGCAATGAGCAGTTCTTC; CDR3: CATITSNEQFF
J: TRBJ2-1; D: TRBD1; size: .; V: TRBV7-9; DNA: TGTGCCAGCAGCGCGCCTAGGACAGGGGGCTCCTACAATGAGCAGTTCTTC; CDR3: CASSAPRTGGSYNEQFF
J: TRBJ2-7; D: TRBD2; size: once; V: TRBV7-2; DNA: TGTGCCAGCAGAAGCGGCGGGAGTTCGTACGAGCAGTACTTC; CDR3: CASRSGGSSYEQYF
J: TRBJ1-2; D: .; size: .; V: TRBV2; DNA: TGTGCCATACATAAGGAGGGACCCACCTTC; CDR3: CAIHKEGPTF
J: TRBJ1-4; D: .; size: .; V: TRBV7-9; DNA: TGTGCCAGCAGCTTGGAGGGAGAAGGTGGACTGTTTTTT; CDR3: CASSLEGEGGLFF
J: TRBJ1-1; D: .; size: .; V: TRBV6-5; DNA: TGTGCCAGCAGTCGAATGCCAGGGAGGCACACTGAAGCTTTCTTT; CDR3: CASSRMPGRHTEAFF
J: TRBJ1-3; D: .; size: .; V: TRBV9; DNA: TGTGCCAGCAGCACCACAGGGTTCTCTGGAAACACCATATATTTT; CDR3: CASSTTGFSGNTIYF
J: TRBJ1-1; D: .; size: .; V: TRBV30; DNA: TGTGCCTGGAGTGCCCGCTTAGATAGTGAAGCTTTCTTT; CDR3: CAWSARLDSEAFF